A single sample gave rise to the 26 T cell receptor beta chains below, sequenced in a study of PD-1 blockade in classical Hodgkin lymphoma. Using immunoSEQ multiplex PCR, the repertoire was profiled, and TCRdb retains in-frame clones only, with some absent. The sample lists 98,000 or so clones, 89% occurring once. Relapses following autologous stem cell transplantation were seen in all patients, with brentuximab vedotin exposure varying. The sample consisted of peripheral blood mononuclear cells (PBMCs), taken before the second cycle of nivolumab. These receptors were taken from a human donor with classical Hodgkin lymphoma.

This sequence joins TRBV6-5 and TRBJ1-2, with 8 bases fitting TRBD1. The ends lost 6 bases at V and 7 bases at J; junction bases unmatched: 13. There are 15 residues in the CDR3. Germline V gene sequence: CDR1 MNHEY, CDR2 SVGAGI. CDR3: CASSPTGANRGGYTF. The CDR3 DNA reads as TGTGCCAGCAGCCCGACAGGGGCCAATCGTGGTGGCTACACCTTC.

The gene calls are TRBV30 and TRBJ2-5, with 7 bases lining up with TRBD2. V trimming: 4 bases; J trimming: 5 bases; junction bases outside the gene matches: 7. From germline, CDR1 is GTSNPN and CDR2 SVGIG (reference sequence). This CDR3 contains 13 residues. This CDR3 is CAWNGGVGETQYF. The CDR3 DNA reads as TGTGCCTGGAATGGGGGGGTAGGGGAGACCCAGTACTTC.

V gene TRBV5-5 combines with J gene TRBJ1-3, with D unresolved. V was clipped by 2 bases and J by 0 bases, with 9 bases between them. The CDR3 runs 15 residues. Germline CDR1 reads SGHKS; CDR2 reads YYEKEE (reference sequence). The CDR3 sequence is CASSLDTNSGNTIYF. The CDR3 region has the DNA TGTGCCAGCAGCTTAGACACCAACTCTGGAAACACCATATATTTT.

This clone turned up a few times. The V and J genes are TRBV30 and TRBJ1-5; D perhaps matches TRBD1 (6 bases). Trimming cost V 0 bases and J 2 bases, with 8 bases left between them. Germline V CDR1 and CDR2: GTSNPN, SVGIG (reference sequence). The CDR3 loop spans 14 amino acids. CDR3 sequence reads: CAWSVQGGNQPQHF. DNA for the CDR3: TGTGCCTGGAGTGTACAGGGTGGCAATCAGCCCCAGCATTTT.

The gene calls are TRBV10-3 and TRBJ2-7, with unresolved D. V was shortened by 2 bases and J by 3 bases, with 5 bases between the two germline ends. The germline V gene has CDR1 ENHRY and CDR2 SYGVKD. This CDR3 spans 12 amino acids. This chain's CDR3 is CAISENRYEQYF. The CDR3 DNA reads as TGTGCCATCAGTGAGAACCGCTACGAGCAGTACTTC.

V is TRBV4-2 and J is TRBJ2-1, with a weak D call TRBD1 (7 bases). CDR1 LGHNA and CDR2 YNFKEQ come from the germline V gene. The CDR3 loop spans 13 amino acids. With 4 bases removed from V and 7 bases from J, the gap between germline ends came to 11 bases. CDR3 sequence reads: CASSLQGGNEQFF. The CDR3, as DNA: TGTGCCAGCAGCCTCCAGGGGGGAAATGAGCAGTTCTTC.

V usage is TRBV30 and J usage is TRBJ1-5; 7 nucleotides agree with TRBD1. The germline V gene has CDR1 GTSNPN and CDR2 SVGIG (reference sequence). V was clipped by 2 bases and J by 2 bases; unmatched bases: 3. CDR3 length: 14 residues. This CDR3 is CAWSLTGGNQPQHF. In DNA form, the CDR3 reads TGTGCCTGGAGTCTAACAGGGGGCAATCAGCCCCAGCATTTT. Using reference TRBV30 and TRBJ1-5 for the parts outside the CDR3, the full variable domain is SQTIHQWPATLVQPVGSPLSLECTVEGTSNPNLYWYRQAAGRGLQLLFYSVGIGQISSEVPQNLSASRPQDRQFILSSKKLLLSDSGFYLCAWSLTGGNQPQHFGDGTRLSIL.

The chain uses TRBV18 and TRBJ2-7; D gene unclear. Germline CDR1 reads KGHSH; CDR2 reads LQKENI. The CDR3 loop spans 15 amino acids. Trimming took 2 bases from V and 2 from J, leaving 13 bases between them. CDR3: CASSPRRNMAYEQYF. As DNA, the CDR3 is TGTGCCAGCTCACCAAGGCGTAACATGGCCTACGAGCAGTACTTC.

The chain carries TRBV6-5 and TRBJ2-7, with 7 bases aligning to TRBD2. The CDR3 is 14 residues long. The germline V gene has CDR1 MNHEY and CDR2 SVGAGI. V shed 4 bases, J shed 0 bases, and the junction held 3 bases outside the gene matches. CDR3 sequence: CASSSGLVSYEQYF. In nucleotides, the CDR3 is TGTGCCAGCAGTTCCGGACTAGTCTCCTACGAGCAGTACTTC.

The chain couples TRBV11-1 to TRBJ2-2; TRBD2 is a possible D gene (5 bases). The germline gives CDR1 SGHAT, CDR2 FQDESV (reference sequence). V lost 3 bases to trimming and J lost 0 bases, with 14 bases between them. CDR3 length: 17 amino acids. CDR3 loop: CASSFEGLIANTGELFF. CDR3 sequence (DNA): TGTGCCAGCAGCTTTGAAGGACTGATCGCGAACACCGGGGAGCTGTTTTTT.

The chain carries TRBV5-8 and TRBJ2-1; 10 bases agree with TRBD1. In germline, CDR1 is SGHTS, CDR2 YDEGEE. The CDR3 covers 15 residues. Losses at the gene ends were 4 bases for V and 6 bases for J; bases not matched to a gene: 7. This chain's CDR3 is CASSRGDRGSNEQFF. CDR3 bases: TGTGCCAGCAGCCGGGGGGACAGGGGAAGCAATGAGCAGTTCTTC. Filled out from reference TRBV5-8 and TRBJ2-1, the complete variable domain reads EAGVTQSPTHLIKTRGQQATLRCSPISGHTSVYWYQQALGLGLQFLLWYDEGEERNRGNFPPRFSGRQFPNYSSELNVNALELEDSALYLCASSRGDRGSNEQFFGPGTRLTVL.

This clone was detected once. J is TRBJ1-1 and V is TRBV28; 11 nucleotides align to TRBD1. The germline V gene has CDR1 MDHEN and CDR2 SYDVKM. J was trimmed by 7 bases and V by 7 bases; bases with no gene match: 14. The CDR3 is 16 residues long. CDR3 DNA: TGTGCCAGCAACCCCGACCGGGGGACAGGGGGGAATGAAGCTTTCTTT. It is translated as CASNPDRGTGGNEAFF.

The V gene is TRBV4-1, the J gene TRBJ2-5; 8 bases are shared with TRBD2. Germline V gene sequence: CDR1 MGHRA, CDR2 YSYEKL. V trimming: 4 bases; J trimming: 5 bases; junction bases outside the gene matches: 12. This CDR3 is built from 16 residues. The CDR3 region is CASSPEESGSSETQYF. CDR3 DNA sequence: TGCGCCAGCAGCCCCGAGGAGAGCGGGAGCTCGGAGACCCAGTACTTC.

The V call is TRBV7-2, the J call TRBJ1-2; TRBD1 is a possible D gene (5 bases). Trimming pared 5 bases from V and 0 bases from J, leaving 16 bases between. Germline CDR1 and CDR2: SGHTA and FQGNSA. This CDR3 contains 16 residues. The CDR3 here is CASSPGGIKANYGYTF. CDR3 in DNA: TGTGCCAGCAGCCCGGGGGGGATAAAAGCTAACTATGGCTACACCTTC.

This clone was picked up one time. CDR3 amino acids: CASSSVLGGSYEQYF. CDR3 DNA: TGTGCCAGCAGCTCCGTGCTGGGGGGCTCCTACGAGCAGTACTTC. The chain recombines TRBV6-5 with TRBJ2-7, with D possibly being TRBD2 (6 bases). V lost 6 bases, J lost 0 bases, and 15 bases lay in between. The CDR3 is 15 amino acids. The germline CDR1 and CDR2 sequences are MNHEY and SVGAGI.

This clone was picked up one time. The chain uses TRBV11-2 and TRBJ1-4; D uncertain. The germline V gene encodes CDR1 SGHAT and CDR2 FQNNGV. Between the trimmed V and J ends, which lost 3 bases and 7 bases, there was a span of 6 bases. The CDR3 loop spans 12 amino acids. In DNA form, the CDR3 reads TGTGCCAGCAGCTTTGCCACTGAAAAACTGTTTTTT. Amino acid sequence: CASSFATEKLFF.

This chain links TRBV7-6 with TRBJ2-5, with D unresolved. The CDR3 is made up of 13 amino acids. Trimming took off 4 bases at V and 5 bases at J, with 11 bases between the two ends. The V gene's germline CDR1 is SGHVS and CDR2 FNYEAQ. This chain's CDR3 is CASSYSRSETQYF. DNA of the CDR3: TGTGCCAGCAGCTACTCTAGATCGGAGACCCAGTACTTC.

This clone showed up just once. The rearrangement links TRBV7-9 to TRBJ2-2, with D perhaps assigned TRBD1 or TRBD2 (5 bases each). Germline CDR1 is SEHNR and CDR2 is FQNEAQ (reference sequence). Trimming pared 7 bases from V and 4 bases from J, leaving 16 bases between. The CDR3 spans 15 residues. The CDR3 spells CASINQGGSTGELFF. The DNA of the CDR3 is TGTGCCAGCATTAATCAGGGTGGGAGCACCGGGGAGCTGTTTTTT.

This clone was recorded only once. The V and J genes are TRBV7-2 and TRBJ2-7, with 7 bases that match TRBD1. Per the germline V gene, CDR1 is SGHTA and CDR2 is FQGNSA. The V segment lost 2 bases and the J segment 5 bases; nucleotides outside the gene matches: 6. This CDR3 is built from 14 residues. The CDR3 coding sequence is TGTGCCAGCAGCTTACGACAGGGTAGGGACGAGCAGTACTTC. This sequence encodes CASSLRQGRDEQYF.

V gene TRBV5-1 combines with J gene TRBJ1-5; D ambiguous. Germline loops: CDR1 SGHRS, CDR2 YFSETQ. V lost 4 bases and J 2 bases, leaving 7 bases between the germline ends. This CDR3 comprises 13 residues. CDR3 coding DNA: TGCGCCAGCAGCCCGGAGGGCAATCAGCCCCAGCATTTT. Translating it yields CASSPEGNQPQHF.

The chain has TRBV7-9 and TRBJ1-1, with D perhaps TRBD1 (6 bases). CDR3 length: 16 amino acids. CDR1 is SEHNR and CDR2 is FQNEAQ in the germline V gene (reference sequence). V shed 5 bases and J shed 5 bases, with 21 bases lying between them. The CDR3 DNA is TGTGCCAGCAGCCGCCACCGACAGGCGGCGAGGACTGAAGCTTTCTTT. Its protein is CASSRHRQAARTEAFF.

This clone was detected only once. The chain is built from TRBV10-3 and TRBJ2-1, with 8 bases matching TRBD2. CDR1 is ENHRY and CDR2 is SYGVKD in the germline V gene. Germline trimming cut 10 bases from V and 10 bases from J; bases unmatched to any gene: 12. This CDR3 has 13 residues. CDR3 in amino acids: CATSGLDRGEQFF. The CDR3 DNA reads TGTGCCACGTCGGGACTAGACCGCGGGGAGCAGTTCTTC.

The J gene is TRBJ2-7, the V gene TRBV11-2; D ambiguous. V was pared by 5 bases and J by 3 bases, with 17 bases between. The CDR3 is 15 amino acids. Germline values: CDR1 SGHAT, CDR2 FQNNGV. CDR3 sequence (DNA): TGTGCCAGCAGCAGACAAGGTTTGGGAAACTACGAGCAGTACTTC. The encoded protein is CASSRQGLGNYEQYF.

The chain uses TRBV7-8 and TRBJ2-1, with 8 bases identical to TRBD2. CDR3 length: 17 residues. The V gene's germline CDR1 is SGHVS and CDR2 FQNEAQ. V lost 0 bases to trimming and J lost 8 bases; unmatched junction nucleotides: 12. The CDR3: CASSLARLAGRLDEQFF. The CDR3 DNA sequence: TGTGCCAGCAGCTTAGCAAGGCTAGCGGGTCGCCTCGATGAGCAGTTCTTC.

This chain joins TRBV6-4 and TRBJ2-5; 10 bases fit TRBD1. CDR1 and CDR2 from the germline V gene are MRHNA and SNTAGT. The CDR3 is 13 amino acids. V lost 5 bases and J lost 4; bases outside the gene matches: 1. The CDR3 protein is CASSRDRGETQYF. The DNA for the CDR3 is TGTGCCAGCAGTCGGGACAGGGGAGAGACCCAGTACTTC.

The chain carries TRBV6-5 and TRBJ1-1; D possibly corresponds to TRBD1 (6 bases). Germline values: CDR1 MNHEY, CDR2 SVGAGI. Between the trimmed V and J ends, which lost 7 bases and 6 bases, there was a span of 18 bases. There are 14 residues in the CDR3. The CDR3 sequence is CASKAAGEWAEAFF. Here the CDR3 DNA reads TGTGCCAGCAAGGCGGCAGGGGAGTGGGCTGAAGCTTTCTTT.